This T cell receptor (beta chain) was identified during a study of blood T cell repertoires in COVID-19. Sequenced by immunoSEQ multiplex PCR; TCRdb stores in-frame clones only, minus some. The profile shows roughly 360,000 clones, roughly 90% of them singletons. Per the germline V gene, CDR1 is SGHTA and CDR2 is FQGNSA. V gave up 5 bases and J gave up 6 bases; unmatched junction bases: 12. There are 16 residues in the CDR3. The chain uses TRBV7-2 and TRBJ1-5; 8 bases are shared with TRBD1. This sequence was found in a woman in her twenties or thirties with acute COVID-19. The material sequenced was PBMCs or T cells enriched from blood (not recorded which). The CDR3 is CASSPSLDRAGQPQHF. CDR3 DNA: TGTGCCAGCAGCCCAAGTCTGGACAGGGCCGGTCAGCCCCAGCATTTT.